These 31 T cell receptor beta chains were all obtained from the same sample, sequenced in a study of shared clonotypes between healthy human individuals. Cells designated naive CD8 were CD45RO-negative and were positively selected for CCR7, with terminally differentiated effector memory CD45RA+ cells excluded. The method was immunoSEQ multiplex PCR; TCRdb's version includes in-frame clones alone and lacks a portion of them. The table lists hundreds of thousands of clones, 85% to 95% of them singletons, with over 0.1% in the top ten. Sequencing input: naive CD8+ T cells sorted from blood. Receptors were obtained from a woman in her twenties or thirties in good health.

The chain couples TRBV5-6 to TRBJ1-4; D gene ambiguous. V was trimmed by 2 bases and J by 7 bases, leaving 15 bases between them. Germline CDR1 SGHDT, CDR2 YYEEEE. This CDR3 has 15 amino acids. The CDR3 protein is CASSFSSSKGEKLFF. CDR3 DNA: TGTGCCAGCAGCTTCTCTTCTTCGAAAGGTGAAAAACTGTTTTTT.

This clone was observed once. CDR3 region: CALLNYGYTF. Here the CDR3 DNA reads TGTGCACTCCTTAACTATGGCTACACCTTC. The rearrangement links TRBV7-9 to TRBJ1-2, with no clear D. This CDR3 comprises 10 residues. Germline loops: CDR1 SEHNR, CDR2 FQNEAQ (reference sequence).

The chain employs TRBV10-3 and TRBJ2-1; 7 bases are shared with TRBD2. This CDR3 region has 16 residues. The germline CDR1 and CDR2 sequences are ENHRY and SYGVKD. V dropped 0 bases and J dropped 6; count of bases not matched to a gene: 8. CDR3 sequence reads: CAISESERDPPNEQFF. CDR3 DNA sequence: TGTGCCATCAGTGAGTCTGAGCGGGACCCCCCCAATGAGCAGTTCTTC.

This rearrangement joins TRBV4-1 to TRBJ2-5; D is unresolved. The DNA matches TRBJ2-7 better at its end, which makes the J call doubtful. Germline lookup yields CDR1 MGHRA and CDR2 YSYEKL. The CDR3 contains 16 residues. The CDR3 loop reads CASSQDPVLSLYEQYF. DNA for the CDR3: TGCGCCAGCAGCCAAGATCCAGTTCTTTCGCTCTACGAGCAGTACTTC.

This rearrangement joins TRBV5-1 to TRBJ2-7; D may be TRBD2 (6 bases). V was cut by 4 bases and J by 9 bases, with 38 bases left in between. Germline CDR1 SGHRS, CDR2 YFSETQ. The CDR3 runs to 20 residues. The CDR3 here is CASSLEGSSSYYVTLGGQYF. The CDR3 coding sequence is TGCGCCAGCAGCCTGGAGGGGAGTAGCAGCTACTACGTTACTCTTGGGGGGCAGTACTTC.

The J gene is TRBJ2-7, the V gene TRBV27, with D possibly called TRBD1 or TRBD2 (6 bases each). V was trimmed by 2 bases and J by 5 bases, leaving 16 bases between them. This CDR3 has 15 residues. In germline, CDR1 is MNHEY, CDR2 SMNVEV (reference sequence). CDR3 protein: CASSLKGIGGHEQYF. The CDR3 region has the DNA TGTGCCAGCAGTTTAAAGGGGATCGGGGGCCACGAGCAGTACTTC.

The rearrangement uses TRBV6-5 and TRBJ2-1; 11 nucleotides match TRBD2. V shed 2 bases, J shed 5 bases, and the junction held 5 bases outside the gene matches. Germline V gives CDR1 MNHEY, CDR2 SVGAGI. This CDR3 region has 16 residues. The CDR3 DNA reads TGTGCCAGCAGTTACCAGGCTAGCGGGAGGAACAATGAGCAGTTCTTC. It yields the protein CASSYQASGRNNEQFF.

The chain is built from TRBV27 and TRBJ2-6, with 9 positions matching TRBD1. The CDR3 sequence is 16 residues long. Germline V gene sequence: CDR1 MNHEY, CDR2 SMNVEV (reference sequence). J was trimmed by 4 bases and V by 6 bases; bases with no gene match: 7. The CDR3 loop reads CASSPGQGTGANVLTF. CDR3 DNA: TGTGCCAGCAGCCCCGGACAGGGGACCGGGGCCAACGTCCTGACTTTC.

The chain is built from TRBV28 and TRBJ2-4; a weak D match, TRBD2 (6 bases). Germline V gene lookup returns CDR1 MDHEN and CDR2 SYDVKM. The CDR3 is 17 amino acids. V was cut by 2 bases and J by 8 bases, with 22 bases left in between. The CDR3 bases are TGTGCCAGCAGTTTAGGGGGGTTCGCGTCCACCTACCACATTCAGTACTTC. Amino acids: CASSLGGFASTYHIQYF.

The chain combines TRBV11-2 with TRBJ2-7; possible D gene TRBD1, 6 bases. The CDR3 extends over 16 amino acids. Between the trimmed V and J ends, which lost 4 bases and 2 bases, there was a span of 18 bases. Germline V gives CDR1 SGHAT, CDR2 FQNNGV. DNA for the CDR3: TGTGCCAGCAGCTCAGCACTGGGGGCACCTCCCTACGAGCAGTACTTC. Translation gives CASSSALGAPPYEQYF.

The chain couples TRBV27 to TRBJ2-2; 7 bases line up with TRBD2. Germline V lookup: CDR1 MNHEY, CDR2 SMNVEV (reference sequence). Trimming cost V 4 bases and J 9 bases; bases outside gene matches: 5. The CDR3 is made up of 13 amino acids. This CDR3 reads CASSWGRGRELFF. In DNA form, the CDR3 reads TGTGCCAGCAGTTGGGGGAGGGGCCGGGAGCTGTTTTTT.

The chain carries TRBV15 and TRBJ1-1, with D maybe TRBD1 (6 bases). V was shortened by 9 bases and J by 2 bases, with 13 bases between the two germline ends. Germline-derived CDR1 and CDR2 are LNHNV and YYDKDF (reference sequence). CDR3 length: 13 residues. The CDR3 sequence is CATAGTLNTEAFF. CDR3 nucleotides: TGTGCCACGGCCGGGACACTTAACACTGAAGCTTTCTTT. The whole variable domain, filled in from reference TRBV15 and TRBJ1-1, reads DAMVIQNPRYQVTQFGKPVTLSCSQTLNHNVMYWYQQKSSQAPKLLFHYYDKDFNNEADTPDNFQSRRPNTSFCFLDIRSPGLGDTAMYLCATAGTLNTEAFFGQGTRLTVV.

V usage is TRBV10-3 and J usage is TRBJ2-7; TRBD1 might be the D (6 bases). The germline V and J ends were trimmed by 0 bases and 6 bases, with 24 bases remaining between them. Germline CDR1 is ENHRY and CDR2 is SYGVKD. The CDR3 covers 18 residues. CDR3 nucleotides: TGTGCCATCAGTGAGTCGACTCGATCAGGGATAACAGGGAGCGAGCAGTACTTC. This encodes CAISESTRSGITGSEQYF.

The chain recombines TRBV2 with TRBJ1-3; D is ambiguous. With 4 bases removed from V and 1 base from J, the gap between germline ends came to 8 bases. The CDR3 contains 14 residues. Germline CDR1 SNHLY, CDR2 FYNNEI. The DNA of the CDR3 is TGTGCCAGCAGTGGTGGTCCTTCTGGAAACACCATATATTTT. It is translated as CASSGGPSGNTIYF.

The chain employs TRBV9 and TRBJ2-5; D call uncertain. Looked up from germline, CDR1 is SGDLS and CDR2 is YYNGEE. V was pared by 3 bases and J by 5 bases, with 11 bases between. This CDR3 has 13 amino acids. CDR3 DNA sequence: TGTGCCAGCAGCGACGACCCGTCGGAGACCCAGTACTTC. Encoded protein: CASSDDPSETQYF.

The chain links TRBV7-6 to TRBJ1-1; the D gene is possibly TRBD1 (5 bases). V was clipped by 2 bases and J by 4 bases, with 11 bases between them. CDR1 is SGHVS, CDR2 FNYEAQ, per germline. CDR3 length: 14 amino acids. The CDR3: CASSLWGSGTEAFF. The CDR3 DNA reads as TGTGCCAGCAGCTTATGGGGGTCCGGCACTGAAGCTTTCTTT.

This chain links TRBV10-2 with TRBJ2-5; D gene ambiguous. Germline V gene sequence: CDR1 WSHSY, CDR2 SAAADI. The V end lost 4 bases, the J end lost 1 base, and 19 bases lay between the germline ends. The CDR3 consists of 17 residues. The CDR3 loop reads CASSVRSAIPPQETQYF. DNA for the CDR3: TGCGCCAGCAGTGTTCGGTCGGCTATCCCGCCCCAAGAGACCCAGTACTTC.

The gene calls are TRBV10-2 and TRBJ2-7; 8 positions agree with TRBD2. The CDR3 consists of 13 residues. Germline V gene sequence: CDR1 WSHSY, CDR2 SAAADI. Trimming removed 0 bases from V and 6 bases from J; junction bases left unmatched: 1. The CDR3 sequence is CASSESGLVEQYF. The CDR3 nucleotides read TGCGCCAGCAGTGAGTCGGGACTAGTCGAGCAGTACTTC.

The rearrangement joins TRBV7-9 to TRBJ2-7; 13 nucleotides line up with TRBD2. Unmatched junction bases numbered 4, after V lost 5 bases and J lost 6 bases. The CDR3 extends over 14 amino acids. The germline V gene has CDR1 SEHNR and CDR2 FQNEAQ (reference sequence). CDR3 amino acids: CASSPGTSGVEQYF. For the CDR3, the DNA is TGTGCCAGCAGCCCCGGGACTAGCGGGGTCGAGCAGTACTTC. The variable domain in full, with the rest retrieved from reference TRBV7-9 and TRBJ2-7, is DTGVSQNPRHKITKRGQNVTFRCDPISEHNRLYWYRQTLGQGPEFLTYFQNEAQLEKSRLLSDRFSAERPKGSFSTLEIQRTEQGDSAMYLCASSPGTSGVEQYFGPGTRLTVT.

The rearrangement joins TRBV28 to TRBJ2-1, with 7 bases aligning to TRBD1. Trimming cost V 6 bases and J 4 bases; bases outside gene matches: 12. Germline V gene lookup returns CDR1 MDHEN and CDR2 SYDVKM. The CDR3 spans 16 residues. CDR3 sequence reads: CASRSGQAGWYNEQFF. CDR3 bases: TGTGCCAGCAGATCTGGACAGGCCGGCTGGTACAATGAGCAGTTCTTC.

V gene TRBV6-5 combines with J gene TRBJ1-2; the D is unclear. Germline V lookup: CDR1 MNHEY, CDR2 SVGAGI. V was trimmed by 11 bases and J by 1 base, leaving 11 bases between them. The CDR3 runs to 12 residues. DNA for the CDR3: TGTGCCTCACGACGGATTAACTATGGCTACACCTTC. This gives the protein CASRRINYGYTF.

The V gene is TRBV6-5, the J gene TRBJ1-1; TRBD1 agrees at 7 bases. This CDR3 is 16 amino acids long. Per germline, CDR1 MNHEY and CDR2 SVGAGI. V gave up 4 bases and J gave up 3 bases; unmatched junction bases: 11. The CDR3 sequence: CASSSLPGGIDTEAFF. The CDR3 coding sequence is TGTGCCAGCAGTTCTCTCCCAGGGGGGATCGACACTGAAGCTTTCTTT.

This sequence joins TRBV27 and TRBJ1-5; 8 bases match TRBD1. CDR3 length: 17 amino acids. After removal of 5 bases from V and 0 bases from J, the junction contained 9 bases not matched to a gene. Germline CDR1 and CDR2: MNHEY and SMNVEV (reference sequence). This CDR3 reads CASSTQGGISSNQPQHF. DNA of the CDR3: TGTGCCAGCAGTACACAGGGGGGGATTAGTAGCAATCAGCCCCAGCATTTT.

Concerning this clone: Different DNA sequences within this sample yield the same CDR3. The chain employs TRBV7-9 and TRBJ2-1; TRBD2 matches at 8 bases. Germline-derived CDR1 and CDR2 are SEHNR and FQNEAQ (reference sequence). This CDR3 region has 13 residues. V dropped 3 bases and J dropped 7; count of bases not matched to a gene: 2. The chain's CDR3 is CASSLGGGNEQFF. CDR3 in DNA: TGTGCCAGCAGCTTGGGCGGGGGGAATGAGCAGTTCTTC. Based on the CDR3 plus reference TRBV7-9 and TRBJ2-1, the full variable domain is DTGVSQNPRHKITKRGQNVTFRCDPISEHNRLYWYRQTLGQGPEFLTYFQNEAQLEKSRLLSDRFSAERPKGSFSTLEIQRTEQGDSAMYLCASSLGGGNEQFFGPGTRLTVL.

The chain combines TRBV27 with TRBJ2-7; 13 nucleotides agree with TRBD2. CDR3 length equals 13 residues. The V gene end was trimmed by 10 bases and the J gene end by 5 bases; junction bases not matched to a gene: 5. Per the germline V gene, CDR1 is MNHEY and CDR2 is SMNVEV (reference sequence). CDR3 region: CATGTSGTNEQYF. For the CDR3, the DNA is TGTGCCACTGGGACTAGCGGGACGAACGAGCAGTACTTC.

The V and J genes are TRBV13 and TRBJ2-1; 8 nucleotides align to TRBD2. Germline CDR1 is PRHDT and CDR2 is FYEKMQ (reference sequence). Unmatched junction bases numbered 4, after V lost 2 bases and J lost 4 bases. There are 15 residues in the CDR3. CDR3 region: CASSLQREPYNEQFF. DNA for the CDR3: TGTGCCAGCAGCTTACAGCGGGAGCCGTACAATGAGCAGTTCTTC.

This chain joins TRBV7-8 and TRBJ2-5; no clear D gene. The J call may not be correct, given that the DNA end is closer to TRBJ2-7. The length of the CDR3 is 13 residues. Germline assignment: CDR1 SGHVS and CDR2 FQNEAQ. The CDR3 spells CASSPPTQYEQYF. Here the CDR3 DNA reads TGTGCCAGCAGCCCCCCAACCCAGTACGAGCAGTACTTC.

The rearrangement links TRBV11-2 to TRBJ1-3; possible D gene TRBD1, 5 bases. Trimming pared 0 bases from V and 0 bases from J, leaving 9 bases between. CDR1 is SGHAT, CDR2 FQNNGV, per germline. This CDR3 region has 16 residues. The CDR3 is CASSLEAGNSGNTIYF. The CDR3 DNA reads as TGTGCCAGCAGCTTAGAGGCAGGGAACTCTGGAAACACCATATATTTT.

The V gene is TRBV29-1, the J gene TRBJ2-6; D is perhaps TRBD2 (5 bases). Looked up from germline, CDR1 is SQVTM and CDR2 is ANQGSEA. Trimming took 3 bases from V and 0 from J, leaving 12 bases between them. This CDR3 is 16 amino acids long. CDR3 bases: TGCAGCGTTGACGTAACCGGGGTCTCTGGGGCCAACGTCCTGACTTTC. Its translation is CSVDVTGVSGANVLTF. The variable domain in full, completed from reference TRBV29-1 and TRBJ2-6, reads SAVISQKPSRDICQRGTSLTIQCQVDSQVTMMFWYRQQPGQSLTLIATANQGSEATYESGFVIDKFPISRPNLTFSTLTVSNMSPEDSSIYLCSVDVTGVSGANVLTFGAGSRLTVL.

This chain joins TRBV28 and TRBJ2-3, with D unclear. Between the trimmed V and J ends, which lost 2 bases and 2 bases, there was a span of 20 bases. The CDR3 covers 18 residues. Looked up from germline, CDR1 is MDHEN and CDR2 is SYDVKM. The CDR3 loop reads CASSLPPPKGRDTDTQYF. DNA for the CDR3: TGTGCCAGCAGTTTACCCCCCCCTAAGGGCCGTGACACAGATACGCAGTATTTT.

This sequence joins TRBV5-4 and TRBJ2-3; no reliable D call. Germline values: CDR1 SGHNT, CDR2 YYREEE (reference sequence). This CDR3 spans 12 amino acids. Trimming took off 2 bases at V and 6 bases at J, with 7 bases between the two ends. The CDR3 reads CASSFDPDTQYF. The CDR3 DNA reads TGTGCCAGCAGCTTCGACCCGGATACGCAGTATTTT.